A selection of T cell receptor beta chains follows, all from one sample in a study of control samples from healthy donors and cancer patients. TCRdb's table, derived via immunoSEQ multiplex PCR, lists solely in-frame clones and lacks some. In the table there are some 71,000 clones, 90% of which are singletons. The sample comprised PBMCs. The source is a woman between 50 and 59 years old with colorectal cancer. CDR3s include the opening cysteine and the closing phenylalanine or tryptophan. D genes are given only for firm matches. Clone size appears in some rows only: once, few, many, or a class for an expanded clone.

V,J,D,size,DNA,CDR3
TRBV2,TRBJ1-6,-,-,TGTGCCAGCAGTAATGTAAGGAGCTCTTCACCCCTCCACTTT,CASSNVRSSSPLHF
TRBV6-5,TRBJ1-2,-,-,TGTGCCAGCAGTACTCGGGAAGGGGGCTATGGCTACACCTTC,CASSTREGGYGYTF
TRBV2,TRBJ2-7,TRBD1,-,TGTGCCAGCACCTCGGACAGGTTGGTTGGTGAGCAGTACTTC,CASTSDRLVGEQYF
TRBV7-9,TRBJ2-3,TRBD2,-,TGTGCCAGCAGCTTTCGGGAGGCGCAGTATTTT,CASSFREAQYF
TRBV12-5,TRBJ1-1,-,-,TGTGCTAGTGGTTTGGGCGGGATGAGGACTGAAGCTTTCTTT,CASGLGGMRTEAFF
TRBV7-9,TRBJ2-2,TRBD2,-,TGTGCCAGCAGCTTATTAGCGGGAGGACACACCGGGGAGCTGTTTTTT,CASSLLAGGHTGELFF
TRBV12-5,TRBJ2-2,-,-,TGTGCTAGTGGTTTGGTCCCCGGGGAGCTGTTTTTT,CASGLVPGELFF
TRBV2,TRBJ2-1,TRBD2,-,TGTGCCAGCAGTGAACAGCTAGCGGGGGCTTACAATGAGCAGTTCTTC,CASSEQLAGAYNEQFF
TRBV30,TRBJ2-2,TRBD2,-,TGTGCCCAGGCTAGCGGGAGCTCTCTAAACACCGGGGAGCTGTTTTTT,CAQASGSSLNTGELFF
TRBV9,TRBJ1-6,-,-,TGTGCCAGCAGCGTAGACTCGGGCCCGCTTTCACCCCTCCACTTT,CASSVDSGPLSPLHF
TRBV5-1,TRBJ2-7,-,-,TGCGCCAGCAGCTTGGAGGCAGCCACCTACGAGCAGTACTTC,CASSLEAATYEQYF
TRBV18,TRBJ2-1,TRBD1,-,TGTGCCAGCTCACAGAACGGACAGGGGATGAAGTTCTTC,CASSQNGQGMKFF
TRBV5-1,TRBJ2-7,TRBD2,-,TGCGCCAGCAGCTTGGGGCTAGCGGGAGTGATAAGCTCCTACGAGCAGTACTTC,CASSLGLAGVISSYEQYF
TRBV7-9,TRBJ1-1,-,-,TGTGCCAGCAGCTCAATAAGCGTCAACACTGAAGCTTTCTTT,CASSSISVNTEAFF
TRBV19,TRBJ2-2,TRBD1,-,TGTGCCAGTAGCGACAGGGGGGACACCGGGGAGCTGTTTTTT,CASSDRGDTGELFF
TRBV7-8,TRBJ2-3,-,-,TGTGCCAGCAGCTTAGTGAGAAGGCGGCCCACAGATACGCAGTATTTT,CASSLVRRRPTDTQYF
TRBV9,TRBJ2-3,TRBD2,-,TGTGCCAGCAGCGACGGGACTAGCGGGGGGTACACAGATACGCAGTATTTT,CASSDGTSGGYTDTQYF
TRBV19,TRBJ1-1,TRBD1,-,TGTGCCAGTAGTTTCTCAGGGGGTGGGACTGAAGCTTTCTTT,CASSFSGGGTEAFF
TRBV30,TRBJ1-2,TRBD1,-,TGTGCCTGGAGTGTGTCAGGGGGCGCGGATGGCTACACCTTC,CAWSVSGGADGYTF
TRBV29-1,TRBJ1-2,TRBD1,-,TGCAGCGCCAGGGACAGGGAGACTCAGTATGGCTACACCTTC,CSARDRETQYGYTF
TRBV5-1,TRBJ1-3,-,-,TGCGCCAGCAGCTTGGAAGGGTCCGACGGAAACACCATATATTTT,CASSLEGSDGNTIYF
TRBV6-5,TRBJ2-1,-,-,TGTGCCACCTCGGGACTGAGTCTAAATGAGCAGTTCTTC,CATSGLSLNEQFF
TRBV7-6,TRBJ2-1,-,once,TGTGCCAGCAGCATAAGACTGGATGAGCAGTTCTTC,CASSIRLDEQFF
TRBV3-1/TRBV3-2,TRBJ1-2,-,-,TGTGCCAGCAGCCAAGATCGAGGCCAGGGCGGTCCTGGCTACACCTTC,CASSQDRGQGGPGYTF
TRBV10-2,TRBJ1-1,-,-,TGCGCCAGCAGTGCTTTAAACTCCATGAACACTGAAGCTTTCTTT,CASSALNSMNTEAFF
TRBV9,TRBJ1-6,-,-,TGTGCCAGCAGTGGGAGGGTCAGCTCAGACTCACCCCTCCACTTT,CASSGRVSSDSPLHF
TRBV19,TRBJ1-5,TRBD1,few,TGTGCCAGTAGTCCCAGGGACAGGGGAGGTAATCAGCCCCAGCATTTT,CASSPRDRGGNQPQHF
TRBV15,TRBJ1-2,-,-,TGTGCCACCAGCAGAGACCTAACCGCTTCGGGCTACACCTTC,CATSRDLTASGYTF
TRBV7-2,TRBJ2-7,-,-,TGTGCCAGCACCAGAGGGGGATCCTACGAGCAGTACTTC,CASTRGGSYEQYF
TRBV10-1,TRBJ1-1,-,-,TGCGCCAGCAGTGAACGGCAGATGAACACTGAAGCTTTCTTT,CASSERQMNTEAFF